The rows below give T cell receptor beta chains drawn from one sample of a study of blood T cell repertoires in COVID-19. Using immunoSEQ multiplex PCR, the repertoire was profiled, and TCRdb retains in-frame clones only, with some absent. Found here are about 88,000 clones, approximately 86% of them singletons; the top ten hold roughly 15%. Sequencing input: peripheral blood. The receptor source for this set is a male donor with acute or convalescent COVID-19. CDR3s leave out the opening cysteine and the closing phenylalanine or tryptophan. Each record gives: CDR3 protein, CDR3 length, J gene, V gene.

cdr3_aa: ASSQGLGTSNGQETQY
cdr3_length: 16
j_call: TRBJ2-5
v_call: TRBV4-2

cdr3_aa: ASSTSPGYGYT
cdr3_length: 11
j_call: TRBJ1-2
v_call: TRBV12-3/TRBV12-4

cdr3_aa: ASSPMTGNNEKLF
cdr3_length: 13
j_call: TRBJ1-4
v_call: TRBV18

cdr3_aa: AWSEQGANTGELF
cdr3_length: 13
j_call: TRBJ2-2
v_call: TRBV30

cdr3_aa: ASSLWLAPSNTEAF
cdr3_length: 14
j_call: TRBJ1-1
v_call: TRBV7-8

cdr3_aa: AWTRGTYGYT
cdr3_length: 10
j_call: TRBJ1-2
v_call: TRBV30

cdr3_aa: ASSPEVGNTEAF
cdr3_length: 12
j_call: TRBJ1-1
v_call: TRBV18

cdr3_aa: ASSERGGTARLTYGYT
cdr3_length: 16
j_call: TRBJ1-2
v_call: TRBV6-1

cdr3_aa: ASSLDPGFGEQF
cdr3_length: 12
j_call: TRBJ2-1
v_call: TRBV7-6

cdr3_aa: ASSEQGGNQPQH
cdr3_length: 12
j_call: TRBJ1-5
v_call: TRBV2

cdr3_aa: ASSLDRGQGGQY
cdr3_length: 12
j_call: TRBJ2-7
v_call: TRBV5-1

cdr3_aa: ASSQEDGRGYGYT
cdr3_length: 13
j_call: TRBJ1-2
v_call: TRBV3-1/TRBV3-2

cdr3_aa: ASKETPRTGELF
cdr3_length: 12
j_call: TRBJ2-2
v_call: TRBV6-5

cdr3_aa: ASSRSGDREF
cdr3_length: 10
j_call: TRBJ2-1
v_call: TRBV3-1/TRBV3-2

cdr3_aa: ASSQSATHSGNTIY
cdr3_length: 14
j_call: TRBJ1-3
v_call: TRBV16

cdr3_aa: ATWSGRHNSPLH
cdr3_length: 12
j_call: TRBJ1-6
v_call: TRBV19

cdr3_aa: ASSLSGAWDRYNEQF
cdr3_length: 15
j_call: TRBJ2-1
v_call: TRBV27

cdr3_aa: ASSLGALGTDTQY
cdr3_length: 13
j_call: TRBJ2-3
v_call: TRBV7-6

cdr3_aa: ASQDRSSSYNEQF
cdr3_length: 13
j_call: TRBJ2-1
v_call: TRBV19

cdr3_aa: ASSPGQGKGSYNEQF
cdr3_length: 15
j_call: TRBJ2-1
v_call: TRBV9

cdr3_aa: SVALAGAEQY
cdr3_length: 10
j_call: TRBJ2-7
v_call: TRBV29-1

cdr3_aa: ASSLGGSTEAF
cdr3_length: 11
j_call: TRBJ1-1
v_call: TRBV5-1

cdr3_aa: ASSPQGRGSNQPQH
cdr3_length: 14
j_call: TRBJ1-5
v_call: TRBV7-2

cdr3_aa: AWSVGAGGETQY
cdr3_length: 12
j_call: TRBJ2-5
v_call: TRBV30

cdr3_aa: ASSWLTNQPQH
cdr3_length: 11
j_call: TRBJ1-5
v_call: TRBV6-2/TRBV6-3

cdr3_aa: ASMGQGGTEAF
cdr3_length: 11
j_call: TRBJ1-1
v_call: TRBV19

cdr3_aa: AWSVLTGGNEKLF
cdr3_length: 13
j_call: TRBJ1-4
v_call: TRBV30

cdr3_aa: ASSLSGGGTDTQY
cdr3_length: 13
j_call: TRBJ2-3
v_call: TRBV5-4

cdr3_aa: ASSLEGTGTPLH
cdr3_length: 12
j_call: TRBJ1-6
v_call: TRBV5-4

cdr3_aa: ASSTWGGLGYGYT
cdr3_length: 13
j_call: TRBJ1-2
v_call: TRBV10-1

cdr3_aa: ASSPREGDTEAF
cdr3_length: 12
j_call: TRBJ1-1
v_call: TRBV4-2

cdr3_aa: ASENGSIETQY
cdr3_length: 11
j_call: TRBJ2-5
v_call: TRBV6-5

cdr3_aa: SGSDSSEGYGYT
cdr3_length: 12
j_call: TRBJ1-2
v_call: TRBV29-1

cdr3_aa: ASSYRTLLNSNYGYT
cdr3_length: 15
j_call: TRBJ1-2
v_call: TRBV4-1

cdr3_aa: ASSPETGLAKNIQY
cdr3_length: 14
j_call: TRBJ2-4
v_call: TRBV5-1

cdr3_aa: ASSFGQDSGGYT
cdr3_length: 12
j_call: TRBJ1-2
v_call: TRBV7-8

cdr3_aa: AWTGGGRQPQH
cdr3_length: 11
j_call: TRBJ1-5
v_call: TRBV30

cdr3_aa: AWSVLQGSVNGYT
cdr3_length: 13
j_call: TRBJ1-2
v_call: TRBV30

cdr3_aa: ASSAVGQGNTEAF
cdr3_length: 13
j_call: TRBJ1-1
v_call: TRBV7-9

cdr3_aa: ASNDPPGQGGSPLH
cdr3_length: 14
j_call: TRBJ1-6
v_call: TRBV6-6

cdr3_aa: ASSLESGGWLWY
cdr3_length: 12
j_call: TRBJ2-7
v_call: TRBV5-5

cdr3_aa: ATSRGNTEAF
cdr3_length: 10
j_call: TRBJ1-1
v_call: TRBV15

cdr3_aa: ASSQPGPSYNEQF
cdr3_length: 13
j_call: TRBJ2-1
v_call: TRBV3-1/TRBV3-2

cdr3_aa: ASSSQGTDTQY
cdr3_length: 11
j_call: TRBJ2-3
v_call: TRBV5-1

cdr3_aa: ASRTGENEQF
cdr3_length: 10
j_call: TRBJ2-1
v_call: TRBV7-9

cdr3_aa: ASSQDPHSNSPLH
cdr3_length: 13
j_call: TRBJ1-6
v_call: TRBV3-1/TRBV3-2

cdr3_aa: ASNSGESTDTQY
cdr3_length: 12
j_call: TRBJ2-3
v_call: TRBV2

cdr3_aa: ASRQGADEKLF
cdr3_length: 11
j_call: TRBJ1-4
v_call: TRBV6-5

cdr3_aa: ASIPGHSKETQY
cdr3_length: 12
j_call: TRBJ2-5
v_call: TRBV6-5

cdr3_aa: AISEQGAISTEAF
cdr3_length: 13
j_call: TRBJ1-1
v_call: TRBV10-3

cdr3_aa: ASSLRGSGQETQY
cdr3_length: 13
j_call: TRBJ2-5
v_call: TRBV7-3

cdr3_aa: ASSQVGQTYEQY
cdr3_length: 12
j_call: TRBJ2-7
v_call: TRBV4-2

cdr3_aa: ASSLNYDSEAF
cdr3_length: 11
j_call: TRBJ1-1
v_call: TRBV7-2